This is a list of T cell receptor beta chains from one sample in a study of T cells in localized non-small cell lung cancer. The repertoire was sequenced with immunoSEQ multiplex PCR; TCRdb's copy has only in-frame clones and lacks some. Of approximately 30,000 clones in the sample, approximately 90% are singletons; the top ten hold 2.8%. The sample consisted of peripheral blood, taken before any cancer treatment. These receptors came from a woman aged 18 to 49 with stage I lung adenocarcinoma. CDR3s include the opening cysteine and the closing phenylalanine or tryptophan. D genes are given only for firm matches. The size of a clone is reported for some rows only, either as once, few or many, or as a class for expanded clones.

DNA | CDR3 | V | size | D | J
TGTGCCAGTAGGGACTCCAGACTAGCGGGAGCGCCCCCCGAGGGAGCCAAAAACATTCAGTACTTC | CASRDSRLAGAPPEGAKNIQYF | TRBV19 | . | TRBD2 | TRBJ2-4
TGTGCCAGCAGTTACGACACCCCGGAGGGAAAACTGTTTTTT | CASSYDTPEGKLFF | TRBV6-5 | . | . | TRBJ1-4
TGCGCCAGCAGTGCCGGAACTAACTATGGCTACACCTTC | CASSAGTNYGYTF | TRBV10-1 | . | . | TRBJ1-2
TGTGCCAGCAGCCCGGACAGGGATTGGGTTCAGCCCCAGCATTTT | CASSPDRDWVQPQHF | TRBV5-8 | . | TRBD1 | TRBJ1-5
TGTGCCAGCAGGCTGGCGGGAGGGCAAGGGAATGAGCAGTTCTTC | CASRLAGGQGNEQFF | TRBV6-5 | . | TRBD2 | TRBJ2-1
TGTGCCAGCAGCTTGGGACTAGTGGTGAATGAGCAGTTCTTC | CASSLGLVVNEQFF | TRBV5-4 | . | . | TRBJ2-1
TGTGCCAGCAGCCAGGGGGCGGACGAGCAGTACTTC | CASSQGADEQYF | TRBV7-3 | . | TRBD1 | TRBJ2-7
TGTGCCAGCAGCTCGGGGGGAGCTAGCGGGAGAGGTGAGCAGTTCTTC | CASSSGGASGRGEQFF | TRBV7-3 | . | TRBD2 | TRBJ2-1
TGTGCCAGTAGTATTAGCGGGGTTTCCTACGAGCAGTACTTC | CASSISGVSYEQYF | TRBV19 | . | TRBD2 | TRBJ2-7
TGTGCCAGCAGCCTCACCAGGGTGGGGTACCTAGTGAACACTGAAGCTTTCTTT | CASSLTRVGYLVNTEAFF | TRBV14 | . | . | TRBJ1-1
TGTGCCAGCAGCTTTGAGAACAGGGATGAGCAGTTCTTC | CASSFENRDEQFF | TRBV5-6 | once | . | TRBJ2-1
TGCGCCAGCAGCTCCTCGACAGGGATAGATGAAAAACTGTTTTTT | CASSSSTGIDEKLFF | TRBV5-1 | . | TRBD1 | TRBJ1-4
TGTGCCAGCAGCCTTAGACCGGGCAACTATGGCTACACCTTC | CASSLRPGNYGYTF | TRBV9 | . | . | TRBJ1-2
TGCGCCAGCAGCCCGAAGACAGGCCCTAATGAAAAACTGTTTTTT | CASSPKTGPNEKLFF | TRBV5-1 | once | . | TRBJ1-4
TGTGCCTGGAGTGTGGGGCAGGGGGCGAACACCGGGGAGCTGTTTTTT | CAWSVGQGANTGELFF | TRBV30 | . | TRBD1 | TRBJ2-2
TGTGCCAGCAGTGAAAGTCTAGCGGGATACAATGAGCAGTTCTTC | CASSESLAGYNEQFF | TRBV6-4 | . | TRBD2 | TRBJ2-1
TGTGCCAGCAGCTTAGGTTCAAGGGACAATGAGCAGTTCTTC | CASSLGSRDNEQFF | TRBV11-3 | . | . | TRBJ2-1
TGTGCCACCAGCAGGGATGGGACAGGGGAGTCCCGCTACACCTTC | CATSRDGTGESRYTF | TRBV15 | . | TRBD1 | TRBJ1-2
TGTGCCAGCAGCCCTGGGACTAGCGGTGGTGCAGATACGCAGTATTTT | CASSPGTSGGADTQYF | TRBV14 | . | TRBD2 | TRBJ2-3
TGCAGCGTTAGTGAGAGCGGGATGGACTACAATGAGCAGTTCTTC | CSVSESGMDYNEQFF | TRBV29-1 | . | TRBD2 | TRBJ2-1
TGTGCCAGCAGCCCCGGGGGAGGGCCACTGTTTTTT | CASSPGGGPLFF | TRBV7-9 | . | . | TRBJ1-4
TGTGCCAGCAGCCAGCCTGGGGCCAACGTCCTGACTTTC | CASSQPGANVLTF | TRBV6-5 | . | . | TRBJ2-6
TGTGCCAGCAGCCCCGACGGGGCCACCTATGGCTACACCTTC | CASSPDGATYGYTF | TRBV6-5 | . | . | TRBJ1-2
TGTGCCAGCAGCTTTCCGGGACGAGTATACGAGCAGTACTTC | CASSFPGRVYEQYF | TRBV7-2 | . | . | TRBJ2-7
TGTGCCAGCAGCTTGGCGGCGGGAGGGCCTGGCACAGATACGCAGTATTTT | CASSLAAGGPGTDTQYF | TRBV5-8 | . | TRBD2 | TRBJ2-3
TGTGCCAGCAGCTTATGGGGACTAGCGGGTAATCAGGATACGCAGTATTTT | CASSLWGLAGNQDTQYF | TRBV7-3 | once | TRBD2 | TRBJ2-3
TGTGCCAGCAGTGAAGGCGAGCAGTACTTC | CASSEGEQYF | TRBV2 | . | . | TRBJ2-7
TGTGCCAGCAGAGAGGGGGAGAACACCGGGGAGCTGTTTTTT | CASREGENTGELFF | TRBV27 | . | . | TRBJ2-2
TGTGCCAGCAGTCTCATGACTGGCGTTCGGCCCCAGCATTTT | CASSLMTGVRPQHF | TRBV27 | . | . | TRBJ1-5
TGTGCCACGAGTCCAGGGGAACGCTACGAGCAGTACTTC | CATSPGERYEQYF | TRBV2 | . | . | TRBJ2-7
TGTGCCAGCAGCGCCGGGACAGGGACGGGCTATGGCTACACCTTC | CASSAGTGTGYGYTF | TRBV2 | few | TRBD1 | TRBJ1-2
TGTGCCAGCAGCTTAGATGGCGGATCTGGCTACACCTTC | CASSLDGGSGYTF | TRBV7-9 | . | . | TRBJ1-2